The T cell receptor beta chain described here comes from a study of blood T cell repertoires in COVID-19. The method was immunoSEQ multiplex PCR; TCRdb's version includes in-frame clones alone and lacks a portion of them. The sample lists some 86,000 clones, approximately 90% seen once, with roughly 2.3% in the top ten. The junction had 1 base not matched to a gene; V was cut back by 1 base and J by 6 bases. Germline V gene data show CDR1 as PRHDT and CDR2 as FYEKMQ (reference sequence). CDR3 length: 15 residues. The source material was peripheral blood. V is TRBV13 and J is TRBJ1-4; 11 nucleotides match TRBD1. The clonotype was recovered from a human donor with active COVID-19. The donor label of this sample is uncertain. The CDR3 loop reads CASSLAGQGDEKLFF. As DNA, the CDR3 is TGTGCCAGCAGCTTAGCGGGACAGGGGGATGAAAAACTGTTTTTT.